One sample yielded the 32 T cell receptor beta chains listed below, sequenced in a study of control samples from healthy donors and cancer patients. The protocol was immunoSEQ multiplex PCR, while the TCRdb copy is restricted to in-frame clones and leaves out a portion. The sample holds about 180,000 clones; 94% are singletons and the top ten take 1.1% to 1.5%. Sequences were obtained from blood. The receptors derive from a woman between 18 and 29 years old in good health.

The chain combines TRBV6-4 with TRBJ1-4; 10 nucleotides match TRBD1. The V gene's germline CDR1 is MRHNA and CDR2 SNTAGT. V trimming: 5 bases; J trimming: 0 bases; junction bases outside the gene matches: 9. CDR3 size: 18 residues. The CDR3 bases are TGTGCCAGCAGTCCCGGACAGGGGGAAGAAGCAACTAATGAAAAACTGTTTTTT. Translation: CASSPGQGEEATNEKLFF.

J is TRBJ2-5 and V is TRBV27; 7 nucleotides agree with TRBD1. V was pared by 0 bases and J by 5 bases, with 0 bases of the junction left unmatched. Germline V gene sequence: CDR1 MNHEY, CDR2 SMNVEV (reference sequence). This CDR3 spans 13 amino acids. The CDR3 is CASSLSGGETQYF. The CDR3 DNA reads as TGTGCCAGCAGTTTATCAGGGGGCGAGACCCAGTACTTC.

This clone appeared once. This chain links TRBV11-2 with TRBJ1-4; no clear D gene. This CDR3 is 11 amino acids long. V dropped 2 bases and J dropped 8 bases, with 3 bases sitting between them. Germline lookup yields CDR1 SGHAT and CDR2 FQNNGV. The CDR3 loop reads CASSLKEKLFF. The CDR3 DNA reads as TGTGCCAGCAGCTTAAAAGAAAAACTGTTTTTT. The full variable domain, completed using reference TRBV11-2 and TRBJ1-4, is EAGVAQSPRYKIIEKRQSVAFWCNPISGHATLYWYQQILGQGPKLLIQFQNNGVVDDSQLPKDRFSAERLKGVDSTLKIQPAKLEDSAVYLCASSLKEKLFFGSGTQLSVL.

The rearrangement links TRBV7-8 to TRBJ1-4; 8 positions agree with TRBD1. J was trimmed by 7 bases and V by 5 bases; bases with no gene match: 3. Per the germline V gene, CDR1 is SGHVS and CDR2 is FQNEAQ. The CDR3 is made up of 13 amino acids. CDR3: CASSLGQGEKLFF. The DNA of the CDR3 is TGTGCCAGCAGCCTAGGACAGGGTGAAAAACTGTTTTTT.

The gene calls are TRBV4-3 and TRBJ2-7; D unresolved. The V and J ends lost 4 bases and 3 bases respectively, with 10 bases between them. CDR1 and CDR2 from the germline V gene are LGHNA and YSLEER. The CDR3 contains 13 residues. The CDR3 spells CASSLGNYYEQYF. Written as DNA, the CDR3 is TGCGCCAGCAGCCTGGGGAACTACTACGAGCAGTACTTC.

This clone was detected a few times. The rearrangement uses TRBV7-2 and TRBJ1-3; possibly TRBD1 for D (6 bases). This CDR3 comprises 16 residues. Per germline, CDR1 SGHTA and CDR2 FQGNSA. Trimming took 5 bases from V and 2 from J, leaving 16 bases between them. The CDR3 region has the DNA TGTGCCAGCAGCCATCACAGGGTACCCGCTGGAAACACCATATATTTT. Amino acid sequence: CASSHHRVPAGNTIYF.

The chain employs TRBV6-1 and TRBJ2-2; TRBD2 agrees at 11 bases. The J segment lost 5 bases and the V segment lost 4 bases, leaving 9 bases of the junction unmatched. This CDR3 has 17 amino acids. Germline loops: CDR1 MNHNS, CDR2 SASEGT. This chain's CDR3 is CASSALTGLAVTGELFF. CDR3 in DNA: TGTGCCAGCAGTGCGCTCACGGGACTAGCGGTGACCGGGGAGCTGTTTTTT.

V usage is TRBV11-2 and J usage is TRBJ2-7; 8 bases agree with TRBD1. With 1 base clipped from V and 6 bases from J, the junction kept 5 bases outside the gene matches. Germline CDR1 reads SGHAT; CDR2 reads FQNNGV. This CDR3 spans 14 amino acids. The DNA of the CDR3 is TGTGCCAGCAGCTTAGTCAGGGGGCGAGGCGAGCAGTACTTC. It specifies CASSLVRGRGEQYF.

The V and J genes are TRBV12-2 and TRBJ1-3. TRBV12-2 is marked as a pseudogene. The CDR3 length is 16 residues. The CDR3 spells CASRLAGDQLGNTIYF. The CDR3, as DNA: TGTGCAAGTCGCTTAGCGGGGGACCAGCTTGGAAACACCATATATTTT.

The chain recombines TRBV18 with TRBJ1-5, with D perhaps TRBD1 (6 bases). Germline loops: CDR1 KGHSH, CDR2 LQKENI. This CDR3 is 15 amino acids long. V was clipped by 4 bases and J by 2 bases, with 12 bases between them. CDR3 in DNA: TGTGCCAGCTCACTAGGACAGCTTGGCAATCAGCCCCAGCATTTT. Its protein is CASSLGQLGNQPQHF.

The rearrangement uses TRBV12-3 or TRBV12-4 and TRBJ1-1; D unresolved. The CDR3 spans 12 residues. V lost 3 bases, J lost 4 bases, and 6 bases lay in between. In nucleotides, the CDR3 is TGTGCCAGCAGTTTCTTGGCCACTGAAGCTTTCTTT. It codes for CASSFLATEAFF.

This chain links TRBV4-1 with TRBJ2-3; D is undetermined. Germline CDR1 and CDR2: MGHRA and YSYEKL. The CDR3 has 13 residues. Trimming took off 6 bases at V and 6 bases at J, with 13 bases between the two ends. The CDR3: CASSRGVLDTQYF. The CDR3 DNA reads TGCGCCAGCAGTCGAGGAGTCCTGGATACGCAGTATTTT.

The rearrangement links TRBV19 to TRBJ1-1; no definite D call. Germline loops: CDR1 LNHDA, CDR2 SQIVND (reference sequence). The V gene lost 3 bases and the J gene lost 5 bases, with 16 bases spanning the gap. The CDR3 covers 15 residues. CDR3 DNA sequence: TGTGCCAGTAGTATCGGGTTTCTCGGAGTTACTGAAGCTTTCTTT. Protein sequence: CASSIGFLGVTEAFF.

The rearrangement links TRBV27 to TRBJ1-4; 12 bases are shared with TRBD1. The CDR3 loop spans 13 amino acids. V lost 10 bases to trimming and J lost 8 bases; unmatched junction nucleotides: 5. Germline V gene sequence: CDR1 MNHEY, CDR2 SMNVEV (reference sequence). This chain's CDR3 is CAKTGQGAEKLFF. CDR3 nucleotide sequence: TGTGCCAAAACGGGACAGGGGGCAGAAAAACTGTTTTTT. Full variable domain (missing parts from reference TRBV27 and TRBJ1-4): EAQVTQNPRYLITVTGKKLTVTCSQNMNHEYMSWYRQDPGLGLRQIYYSMNVEVTDKGDVPEGYKVSRKEKRNFPLILESPSPNQTSLYFCAKTGQGAEKLFFGSGTQLSVL.

The chain recombines TRBV6-4 with TRBJ2-1; 10 positions agree with TRBD2. Germline assignment: CDR1 MRHNA and CDR2 SNTAGT. This CDR3 region has 14 residues. V was clipped by 6 bases and J by 7 bases; unmatched bases: 6. The DNA for the CDR3 is TGTGCCAGCAGCCCCGGGACTAGCGTAAATGAGCAGTTCTTC. Protein product: CASSPGTSVNEQFF.

The genes are TRBV7-9 and TRBJ1-2; D call uncertain. The CDR3 is 15 residues long. Looked up from germline, CDR1 is SEHNR and CDR2 is FQNEAQ (reference sequence). Trimming took 6 bases from V and 4 from J, leaving 18 bases between them. CDR3 protein: CASSNQVAGTYGYTF. CDR3 coding DNA: TGTGCCAGCAGTAATCAGGTGGCAGGAACCTATGGCTACACCTTC.

V and J are TRBV18 and TRBJ2-5; D is undetermined. This CDR3 has 14 residues. V lost 0 bases to trimming and J lost 2 bases, with 7 bases between them. The germline V gene encodes CDR1 KGHSH and CDR2 LQKENI. The CDR3 spells CASSPPSLQETQYF. The CDR3 nucleotides read TGTGCCAGCTCACCACCGTCCTTACAAGAGACCCAGTACTTC.

This chain uses TRBV27 with TRBJ2-1; 9 nucleotides match TRBD2. The germline gives CDR1 MNHEY, CDR2 SMNVEV (reference sequence). This CDR3 has 14 residues. Germline trimming cut 6 bases from V and 7 bases from J; bases unmatched to any gene: 7. The CDR3, as DNA: TGTGCCAGCAGATTAGCGGGAGTTGGGAATGAGCAGTTCTTC. It codes for CASRLAGVGNEQFF.

The chain employs TRBV18 and TRBJ2-5, with D possibly being TRBD2 (5 bases). This CDR3 has 15 residues. The germline V gene encodes CDR1 KGHSH and CDR2 LQKENI. V lost 0 bases, J lost 7 bases, and 15 bases lay in between. The CDR3 DNA reads as TGTGCCAGCTCACCACCATCTCTTAGCGAGGTGACCCAGTACTTC. Protein product: CASSPPSLSEVTQYF.

This chain links TRBV7-9 with TRBJ2-2; 8 bases line up with TRBD2. Germline CDR1 and CDR2: SEHNR and FQNEAQ (reference sequence). Trimming cost V 6 bases and J 3 bases; bases outside gene matches: 3. This CDR3 spans 14 amino acids. The DNA for the CDR3 is TGTGCCAGCAGACTAGCGGAATACACCGGGGAGCTGTTTTTT. It is translated as CASRLAEYTGELFF. The entire variable domain, with the rest obtained from reference TRBV7-9 and TRBJ2-2, is as follows: DTGVSQNPRHKITKRGQNVTFRCDPISEHNRLYWYRQTLGQGPEFLTYFQNEAQLEKSRLLSDRFSAERPKGSFSTLEIQRTEQGDSAMYLCASRLAEYTGELFFGEGSRLTVL.

The DNA of the CDR3 is TGTGCCAGCAGCTTAGGGACAGACTATGGCTACACCTTC. Its protein is CASSLGTDYGYTF. The chain joins TRBV7-9 to TRBJ1-2; tentative D call: TRBD1 (6 bases). Germline values: CDR1 SEHNR, CDR2 FQNEAQ (reference sequence). The V end was cut by 1 base, the J end by 3 bases, with 6 bases between. The CDR3 spans 13 residues. The full variable domain, rest sourced from reference TRBV7-9 and TRBJ1-2, is DTGVSQNPRHKITKRGQNVTFRCDPISEHNRLYWYRQTLGQGPEFLTYFQNEAQLEKSRLLSDRFSAERPKGSFSTLEIQRTEQGDSAMYLCASSLGTDYGYTFGSGTRLTVV.

This chain links TRBV9 with TRBJ2-7; TRBD1 is a possible D gene (5 bases). CDR1 SGDLS and CDR2 YYNGEE come from the germline V gene. This CDR3 has 14 amino acids. The ends were cut back, 2 bases at V and 0 bases at J, with 9 bases in the middle. As DNA, the CDR3 is TGTGCCAGCAGCGTTCAGGGTTCCTCCTACGAGCAGTACTTC. Its protein product is CASSVQGSSYEQYF.

The chain uses TRBV24-1 and TRBJ1-2, with D perhaps matching TRBD1 (5 bases). The CDR3 runs 13 residues. Germline CDR1 and CDR2: KGHDR and SFDVKD. V lost 3 bases, J lost 2 bases, and 6 bases lay in between. The CDR3 is CATSDRDNYGYTF. DNA for the CDR3: TGTGCCACCAGTGATCGGGACAACTATGGCTACACCTTC.

The chain carries TRBV11-2 and TRBJ2-4; weak D call: TRBD2 (7 bases). V gave up 5 bases and J gave up 5 bases, with 19 bases separating them. Germline V gene data show CDR1 as SGHAT and CDR2 as FQNNGV. This CDR3 comprises 16 residues. The CDR3 DNA is TGTGCCAGCAGCCCCAAGGGGGGGGGAGTGGAAAACATTCAGTACTTC. Its translation is CASSPKGGGVENIQYF.

This chain joins TRBV29-1 and TRBJ1-5; 10 bases are a match to TRBD1. With 7 bases clipped from V and 5 bases from J, the junction kept 8 bases outside the gene matches. CDR1 SQVTM and CDR2 ANQGSEA come from the germline V gene. This CDR3 spans 14 amino acids. This chain's CDR3 is CSAKTGGFDQPQHF. CDR3 DNA: TGCAGCGCCAAGACAGGGGGCTTCGATCAGCCCCAGCATTTT.

The rearrangement uses TRBV5-1 and TRBJ2-2, with D tentatively TRBD1 (7 bases). The CDR3 is 14 residues long. V lost 1 base and J 6 bases, leaving 10 bases between the germline ends. Germline CDR1 reads SGHRS; CDR2 reads YFSETQ. DNA for the CDR3: TGCGCCAGCAGCTTGCGCGGGACAGCCGGGGAGCTGTTTTTT. Its translation is CASSLRGTAGELFF.

The rearrangement uses TRBV18 and TRBJ1-2; a possible D gene is TRBD1 (6 bases). Germline-derived CDR1 and CDR2 are KGHSH and LQKENI. This CDR3 spans 13 amino acids. Trimming left V 3 bases short and J 7 bases short, with 12 bases between. The DNA for the CDR3 is TGTGCCAGCTCACCTCAAACAGGGTCTGGCTACACCTTC. This sequence encodes CASSPQTGSGYTF. Complete variable domain (other parts from reference TRBV18 and TRBJ1-2): NAGVMQNPRHLVRRRGQEARLRCSPMKGHSHVYWYRQLPEEGLKFMVYLQKENIIDESGMPKERFSAEFPKEGPSILRIQQVVRGDSAAYFCASSPQTGSGYTFGSGTRLTVV.

V and J are TRBV27 and TRBJ1-6, with D tentatively TRBD1 (6 bases). The CDR3 is 13 amino acids. V dropped 1 base and J dropped 16 bases, with 14 bases sitting between them. The germline V gene encodes CDR1 MNHEY and CDR2 SMNVEV (reference sequence). The CDR3 DNA reads TGTGCCAGCAGTTTATTCCGGAGGGGGGGACTCCACTTT. As protein: CASSLFRRGGLHF.

This clone was detected only once. The V and J genes are TRBV2 and TRBJ1-2; no reliable D call. Germline assignment: CDR1 SNHLY and CDR2 FYNNEI. The CDR3 is 12 amino acids. The V and J ends lost 6 bases and 2 bases respectively, with 7 bases between them. DNA of the CDR3: TGTGCCAGCAGCAGCCCAAACTATGGCTACACCTTC. Its translation: CASSSPNYGYTF.

The V and J genes are TRBV6-5 and TRBJ1-5, with no clear D. Trimming cost V 8 bases and J 5 bases, with 10 bases left between them. The CDR3 has 12 residues. Germline lookup yields CDR1 MNHEY and CDR2 SVGAGI. Here the CDR3 reads CASGRPDQPQHF. The CDR3 DNA follows: TGTGCCAGCGGGCGACCTGATCAGCCCCAGCATTTT.

The chain has TRBV5-1 and TRBJ1-1; D might be TRBD1 (5 bases). Germline CDR1 is SGHRS and CDR2 is YFSETQ. The V end was cut by 4 bases, the J end by 4 bases, with 20 bases between. The CDR3 contains 16 residues. CDR3 DNA sequence: TGCGCCAGCAGCCCCACAGTTGCGAGTAGGGGCACTGAAGCTTTCTTT. Protein sequence: CASSPTVASRGTEAFF.

This chain links TRBV28 with TRBJ1-5, with D unclear. Germline V lookup: CDR1 MDHEN, CDR2 SYDVKM. The V and J ends lost 8 bases and 0 bases respectively, with 8 bases between them. This CDR3 has 13 amino acids. The CDR3 is CASGEISNQPQHF. The CDR3 coding sequence is TGTGCCAGCGGGGAGATTAGCAATCAGCCCCAGCATTTT.